A selection of T cell receptor beta chains follows, all from one sample in a study of CD8+ T cells in alopecia areata. TCRdb's table, derived via immunoSEQ multiplex PCR, lists solely in-frame clones and lacks some. The sample carries about 94,000 clones, just over 70% recorded once. Here the sequenced sample was CD8+ T cells sorted from blood, taken around week 44, from a patient treated with tofacitinib. These receptor sequences come from a human donor with alopecia areata. The CDR3 runs from the conserved cysteine through the conserved F or W. The order of the fields is V gene, J gene, CDR3 protein.

TRBV7-2	TRBJ2-7	CASSRGGGNYEQYF
TRBV5-1	TRBJ2-7	CASSTGLAGVSYEQYF
TRBV10-3	TRBJ2-1	CAIGTSGNEQFF
TRBV7-6	TRBJ2-2	CASSLAPSGGATGELFF
TRBV6-4	TRBJ2-2	CASTPGSDTGELFF
TRBV25-1	TRBJ1-1	CASSGAGLGWEDTEAFF
TRBV7-9	TRBJ2-7	CASSLGGSWDEQYF
TRBV4-1	TRBJ2-1	CASSQLAGGAYNEQFF
TRBV7-9	TRBJ2-1	CASSLMGGGTHNEQFF
TRBV30	TRBJ2-7	CAWSEGQGVIYEQYF
TRBV29-1	TRBJ2-7	CSVEGGRGSSYEQYF
TRBV29-1	TRBJ1-1	CSADTGNTEAFF
TRBV19	TRBJ2-1	CASTGPAYNEQFF
TRBV4-3	TRBJ2-7	CASSQDIRGGEQYF
TRBV27	TRBJ2-7	CASSSVSSYEQYF
TRBV7-2	TRBJ1-1	CASSGRGPAEAFF
TRBV19	TRBJ1-1	CASSAGKNTEAFF
TRBV30	TRBJ2-7	CAWSEGSGGGEQYF
TRBV30	TRBJ2-3	CAWSLGDTQYF
TRBV5-1	TRBJ2-7	CASSPSFGTEQYF
TRBV28	TRBJ1-4	CASSTGIGSEKLFF
TRBV15	TRBJ1-1	CATSPRTELNTEAFF
TRBV7-2	TRBJ1-5	CASSFYNRADQPQHF
TRBV9	TRBJ2-1	CASSVGSGGGYNEQFF
TRBV7-9	TRBJ1-1	CASSLAPRGTEAFF